Following are 24 T cell receptor beta chains from one sample sequenced in a study of graft-versus-host responses after intestinal transplantation. This table comes from immunoSEQ multiplex PCR, and its TCRdb copy is limited to in-frame clones, with some not included. The sample has more than 15,000 clones; 79% are singletons. The authors processed graft tissue to release intraepithelial and lamina propria lymphocytes. Sequencing used ileum tissue, obtained around 69 weeks after intestinal transplant. The receptor set was obtained from a human patient who received an intestinal transplant, so some T cells may come from the graft donor.

The CDR3 reads CASSPDRGGNSYNEQFF. CDR3 DNA sequence: TGTGCCAGCAGCCCGGACCGCGGGGGTAACTCCTACAATGAGCAGTTCTTC. The genes are TRBV7-2 and TRBJ2-1; 7 nucleotides match TRBD2. The ends lost 5 bases at V and 0 bases at J; junction bases unmatched: 10. CDR3 size: 17 residues. The V gene's germline CDR1 is SGHTA and CDR2 FQGNSA.

The CDR3 spells CASSPASLSYNEQFF. CDR3 in DNA: TGTGCCAGCAGCCCCGCTAGTCTCTCCTACAATGAGCAGTTCTTC. The chain has TRBV5-4 and TRBJ2-1, with D unclear. With 4 bases removed from V and 0 bases from J, the gap between germline ends came to 11 bases. The CDR3 loop spans 15 amino acids. Germline-derived CDR1 and CDR2 are SGHNT and YYREEE (reference sequence).

This clone appeared a single time. V gene TRBV27 combines with J gene TRBJ2-5; D call uncertain. Per the germline V gene, CDR1 is MNHEY and CDR2 is SMNVEV (reference sequence). This CDR3 has 13 amino acids. This chain's CDR3 is CADRWYGRETQYF. The CDR3 nucleotides are TGTGCTGACCGCTGGTACGGCAGGGAGACCCAGTACTTC.

This rearrangement joins TRBV6-6 to TRBJ2-7; no clear D gene. V lost 3 bases, J lost 2 bases, and 5 bases lay in between. The CDR3 spans 12 residues. In germline, CDR1 is MNHNY, CDR2 SVGAGI (reference sequence). The CDR3 DNA reads TGTGCCAGCAGTTATGGAACCTACGAGCAGTACTTC. It translates to CASSYGTYEQYF.

This clone was counted once. No conserved phenylalanine or tryptophan is present at the end of the CDR3, so a read error is the likely explanation. The rearrangement joins TRBV6-5 to TRBJ1-2; a possible D gene is TRBD1 (6 bases). The germline V and J ends were trimmed by 0 bases and 4 bases, with 12 bases remaining between them. The CDR3 is made up of 15 amino acids. Germline-derived CDR1 and CDR2 are MNHEY and SVGAGI. CDR3 amino acids: CASSYSQGGGYGYTS. The DNA of the CDR3 is TGTGCCAGCAGTTACTCTCAAGGGGGGGGCTATGGCTACACCTCC.

The chain recombines TRBV18 with TRBJ2-5; 11 nucleotides line up with TRBD1. The CDR3 runs to 15 residues. The V gene's germline CDR1 is KGHSH and CDR2 LQKENI. The ends lost 5 bases at V and 3 bases at J; junction bases unmatched: 5. The CDR3 region has the DNA TGTGCCAGCTCAACGGACAGGGGGCTAAAAGAGACCCAGTACTTC. The encoded protein is CASSTDRGLKETQYF.

CDR3 DNA: TGTGCCAGCAGCTTCGGGGGCAGTCCCCACGAGCAGTACTTC. Translation: CASSFGGSPHEQYF. The rearrangement joins TRBV13 to TRBJ2-5, with D tentatively TRBD1 or TRBD2 (6 bases each). The DNA matches TRBJ2-7 better at its end, which makes the J call doubtful. Germline CDR1 PRHDT, CDR2 FYEKMQ (reference sequence). This CDR3 contains 14 residues.

This clone was seen a single time. The genes are TRBV6-6 and TRBJ2-7; 8 nucleotides match TRBD2. Per germline, CDR1 MNHNY and CDR2 SVGAGI (reference sequence). The CDR3 runs 15 residues. After removal of 6 bases from V and 3 bases from J, the junction contained 10 bases not matched to a gene. This chain's CDR3 is CASRPGRGGFYEQYF. The CDR3 DNA follows: TGTGCCAGCAGGCCCGGACGCGGGGGGTTCTACGAGCAGTACTTC.

V usage is TRBV25-1 and J usage is TRBJ1-4; D gene uncertain. This CDR3 is 14 amino acids long. Germline CDR1 and CDR2: MGHDK and SYGVNS. V lost 3 bases and J 5 bases, leaving 10 bases between the germline ends. The CDR3 is CASSERVVNEKLFF. In nucleotides, the CDR3 is TGTGCCAGCAGTGAGAGGGTGGTCAATGAAAAACTGTTTTTT. Together with reference TRBV25-1 and TRBJ1-4, the CDR3 gives the full variable domain: EADIYQTPRYLVIGTGKKITLECSQTMGHDKMYWYQQDPGMELHLIHYSYGVNSTEKGDLSSESTVSRIRTEHFPLTLESARPSHTSQYLCASSERVVNEKLFFGSGTQLSVL.

The rearrangement joins TRBV15 to TRBJ1-5; weak D call: TRBD1 (5 bases). CDR3 length: 14 residues. CDR1 and CDR2 from the germline V gene are LNHNV and YYDKDF (reference sequence). The ends were cut back, 5 bases at V and 7 bases at J, with 15 bases in the middle. The CDR3 reads CATSGAGVAQPQHF. Written as DNA, the CDR3 is TGTGCCACCAGCGGCGCGGGGGTGGCGCAGCCCCAGCATTTT.

The chain uses TRBV7-9 and TRBJ1-1; TRBD1 agrees at 7 bases. The length of the CDR3 is 12 residues. Germline CDR1 SEHNR, CDR2 FQNEAQ (reference sequence). V dropped 1 base and J dropped 8; count of bases not matched to a gene: 1. The CDR3 nucleotides read TGTGCCAGCAGCTTAGGGGACAGAGAAGCTTTCTTT. Translating gives CASSLGDREAFF.

The CDR3 bases are TGTGCTAGCGCCTCCGGGGACAGGAAGGGCTATGGCTACACCTTC. As protein: CASASGDRKGYGYTF. This chain links TRBV12-5 with TRBJ1-2; 8 bases align to TRBD1. V shed 9 bases and J 4 bases; nucleotides not matched to a gene: 13. Germline V gives CDR1 LGHNT, CDR2 FRNRAP. The CDR3 is made up of 15 amino acids.

V usage is TRBV7-9 and J usage is TRBJ1-1; a possible D gene is TRBD1 (5 bases). Trimming took 5 bases from V and 0 from J, leaving 10 bases between them. Germline-derived CDR1 and CDR2 are SEHNR and FQNEAQ (reference sequence). The CDR3 runs to 14 residues. This chain's CDR3 is CASSPGGMNTEAFF. In nucleotides, the CDR3 is TGTGCCAGCAGCCCGGGGGGAATGAACACTGAAGCTTTCTTT.

This chain joins TRBV10-2 and TRBJ2-7; no firm D call. The CDR3 is 12 residues long. V was clipped by 2 bases and J by 2 bases, with 4 bases between them. The V gene's germline CDR1 is WSHSY and CDR2 SAAADI. The CDR3 bases are TGCGCCAGCAGTGAGGCCCCCTACGAGCAGTACTTC. Protein sequence: CASSEAPYEQYF.

The chain uses TRBV11-3 and TRBJ2-1, with a possible D match to TRBD1 (6 bases). CDR1 SGHNT and CDR2 YENEEA come from the germline V gene. CDR3 length: 15 residues. Trimming removed 4 bases at V and 2 bases at J, with 12 bases between. Here the CDR3 reads CASSSRQAPYNEQFF. The CDR3 DNA sequence: TGTGCCAGCAGCTCCCGACAGGCCCCCTACAATGAGCAGTTCTTC.

The chain is built from TRBV9 and TRBJ2-7; 7 bases fit TRBD1. Germline V gives CDR1 SGDLS, CDR2 YYNGEE. V trimming: 4 bases; J trimming: 2 bases; junction bases outside the gene matches: 12. The length of the CDR3 is 16 residues. For the CDR3, the DNA is TGTGCCAGCAGCCCCACCCGACAGGGAAGTCCCTACGAGCAGTACTTC. Translation gives CASSPTRQGSPYEQYF.

The V gene is TRBV28, the J gene TRBJ2-5; TRBD1 matches at 7 bases. V was pared by 6 bases and J by 1 base, with 5 bases of the junction left unmatched. From germline, CDR1 is MDHEN and CDR2 SYDVKM. CDR3 length equals 14 residues. CDR3 in amino acids: CASSPSGGQETQYF. DNA of the CDR3: TGTGCCAGCAGCCCATCAGGGGGCCAAGAGACCCAGTACTTC. Using reference TRBV28 and TRBJ2-5 for the parts outside the CDR3, the full variable domain is DVKVTQSSRYLVKRTGEKVFLECVQDMDHENMFWYRQDPGLGLRLIYFSYDVKMKEKGDIPEGYSVSREKKERFSLILESASTNQTSMYLCASSPSGGQETQYFGPGTRLLVL.

The chain uses TRBV5-4 and TRBJ1-2, with D possibly matching TRBD1 (6 bases). The CDR3 spans 18 residues. V was pared by 6 bases and J by 2 bases, with 26 bases between. CDR1 is SGHNT and CDR2 is YYREEE in the germline V gene (reference sequence). The CDR3 coding sequence is TGTGCCAGCATCGCCTGGGGGCAGGACTCAGTATTAAACTATGGCTACACCTTC. Translation: CASIAWGQDSVLNYGYTF.

This clone was counted only a few times. The V call is TRBV13, the J call TRBJ2-7; D tentatively fits TRBD1 or TRBD2 (7 bases each). Deletions cut 4 bases from V and 2 bases from J, with 12 bases between. In germline, CDR1 is PRHDT, CDR2 FYEKMQ (reference sequence). The CDR3 totals 14 residues. DNA for the CDR3: TGTGCCAGCAGCTCGGCAGGGGGGGCCTACGAGCAGTACTTC. Translation gives CASSSAGGAYEQYF. Supplemented by reference TRBV13 and TRBJ2-7, the full variable domain reads AAGVIQSPRHLIKEKRETATLKCYPIPRHDTVYWYQQGPGQDPQFLISFYEKMQSDKGSIPDRFSAQQFSDYHSELNMSSLELGDSALYFCASSSAGGAYEQYFGPGTRLTVT.

This clone was detected a few times. V is TRBV19 and J is TRBJ2-7, with 11 bases fitting TRBD2. The CDR3 consists of 15 residues. V was pared by 9 bases and J by 2 bases, with 9 bases of the junction left unmatched. CDR1 and CDR2 from the germline V gene are LNHDA and SQIVND (reference sequence). DNA for the CDR3: TGTGCCAGCCTGACCCGACTAGCGGGACCCTACGAGCAGTACTTC. Protein sequence: CASLTRLAGPYEQYF.

The chain has TRBV6-5 and TRBJ2-1; a possible D gene is TRBD1 (6 bases). Per germline, CDR1 MNHEY and CDR2 SVGAGI. V gave up 4 bases and J gave up 5 bases, with 9 bases separating them. The CDR3 runs 13 residues. In nucleotides, the CDR3 is TGTGCCAGCAGTTTCGGACAGAACAATGAGCAGTTCTTC. As protein: CASSFGQNNEQFF.

The CDR3 DNA reads as TGTGCCAGCAGCTCCTTCGGGGCGAATTCACCCCTCCACTTT. Translated, it gives CASSSFGANSPLHF. The chain uses TRBV5-8 and TRBJ1-6; TRBD1 might be the D (5 bases). The germline CDR1 and CDR2 sequences are SGHTS and YDEGEE. The CDR3 loop spans 14 amino acids. V was trimmed by 3 bases and J by 7 bases, leaving 11 bases between them.

This chain uses TRBV7-9 with TRBJ1-1, with D uncertain. Germline-derived CDR1 and CDR2 are SEHNR and FQNEAQ (reference sequence). The V end lost 3 bases, the J end lost 6 bases, and 17 bases lay between the germline ends. The CDR3 spans 15 residues. Here the CDR3 DNA reads TGTGCCAGCAGCTTGGGTCCACCCCTCCAAGCTGAAGCTTTCTTT. It translates to CASSLGPPLQAEAFF. Full variable domain (missing parts from reference TRBV7-9 and TRBJ1-1): DTGVSQNPRHKITKRGQNVTFRCDPISEHNRLYWYRQTLGQGPEFLTYFQNEAQLEKSRLLSDRFSAERPKGSFSTLEIQRTEQGDSAMYLCASSLGPPLQAEAFFGQGTRLTVV.

V gene TRBV29-1 combines with J gene TRBJ2-5; TRBD1 matches at 7 bases. Judging by the DNA end, TRBJ2-7 fits better; the J call may be wrong. This CDR3 has 19 amino acids. CDR1 is SQVTM and CDR2 is ANQGSEA in the germline V gene. CDR3 sequence: CSVDDARTGAGLVCREQYF. In DNA, the CDR3 is TGCAGCGTTGATGATGCCCGAACAGGGGCCGGGCTGGTTTGCCGCGAGCAGTACTTC.